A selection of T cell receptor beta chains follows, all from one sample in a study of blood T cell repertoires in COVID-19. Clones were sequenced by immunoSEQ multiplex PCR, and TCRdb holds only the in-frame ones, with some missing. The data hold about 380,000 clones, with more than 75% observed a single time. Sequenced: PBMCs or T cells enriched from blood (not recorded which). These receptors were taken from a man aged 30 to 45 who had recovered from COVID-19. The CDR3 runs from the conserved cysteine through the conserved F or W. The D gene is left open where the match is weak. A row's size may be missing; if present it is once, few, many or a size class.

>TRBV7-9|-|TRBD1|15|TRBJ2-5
CASRGPGQPRETQYF
TGTGCCAGCAGGGGACCGGGACAGCCGAGGGAGACCCAGTACTTC
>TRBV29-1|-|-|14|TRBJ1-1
CSVEKSRDKTEAFF
TGCAGCGTTGAAAAGTCCCGGGACAAAACCGAAGCTTTCTTT
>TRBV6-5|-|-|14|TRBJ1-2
CASSSQVFTSGYTF
TGTGCCAGCAGTTCACAGGTGTTTACTTCTGGCTACACCTTC
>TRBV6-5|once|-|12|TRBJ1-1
CASSFRNTEAFF
TGTGCCAGCAGCTTCAGGAACACTGAAGCTTTCTTT
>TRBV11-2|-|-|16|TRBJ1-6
CASSLASGVINSPLHF
TGTGCCAGCAGCTTAGCTTCAGGGGTTATCAATTCACCCCTCCACTTT
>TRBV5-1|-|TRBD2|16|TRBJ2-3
CASSSGLAASTDTQYF
TGCGCCAGCAGCTCAGGACTAGCGGCTAGCACAGATACGCAGTATTTT
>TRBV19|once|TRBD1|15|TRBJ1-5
CASSKGTGSNQPQHF
TGTGCCAGTAGTAAGGGGACAGGGAGCAATCAGCCCCAGCATTTT
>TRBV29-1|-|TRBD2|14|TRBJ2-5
CSVDASGGPRAQYF
TGCAGCGTTGATGCTAGCGGGGGACCCAGAGCCCAGTACTTC
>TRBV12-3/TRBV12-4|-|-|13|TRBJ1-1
CASSGLPGTEAFF
TGTGCCAGCAGTGGTTTGCCGGGGACTGAAGCTTTCTTT
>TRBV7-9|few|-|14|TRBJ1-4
CASSLPGLGEKLFF
TGTGCCAGCAGCTTGCCGGGGTTAGGTGAAAAACTGTTTTTT
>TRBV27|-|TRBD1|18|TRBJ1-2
CASSQHSAGDRGDYGYTF
TGTGCCAGCAGTCAACACTCAGCCGGGGACAGGGGGGACTATGGCTACACCTTC
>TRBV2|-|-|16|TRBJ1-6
CASSGDRSGDNSPLHF
TGTGCCAGCAGCGGTGACAGGAGTGGGGATAATTCACCCCTCCACTTT
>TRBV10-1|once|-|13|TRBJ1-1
CASTGGVGTEAFF
TGCGCCAGCACCGGGGGGGTAGGAACTGAAGCTTTCTTT
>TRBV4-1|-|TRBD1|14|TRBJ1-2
CASSHTGTGAGYTF
TGCGCCAGCAGCCATACCGGGACAGGGGCCGGCTACACCTTC
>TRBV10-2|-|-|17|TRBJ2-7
CASSDPGDSLISYEQYF
TGCGCCAGCAGTGATCCGGGGGACAGCCTGATCTCCTACGAGCAGTACTTC
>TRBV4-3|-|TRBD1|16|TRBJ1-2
CASSQDLRQGEYGYTF
TGCGCCAGCAGCCAAGATCTAAGACAGGGGGAATATGGCTACACCTTC
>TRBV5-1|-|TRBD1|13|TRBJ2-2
CASTPGGTGELFF
TGCGCCAGCACCCCAGGGGGTACCGGGGAGCTGTTTTTT
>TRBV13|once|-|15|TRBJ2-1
CASSLGSSSYNEQFF
TGTGCCAGCAGCTTAGGCTCCAGTTCCTACAATGAGCAGTTCTTC
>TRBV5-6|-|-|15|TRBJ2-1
CASSYGRMSYNEQFF
TGTGCCAGCAGCTATGGCAGAATGTCCTACAATGAGCAGTTCTTC
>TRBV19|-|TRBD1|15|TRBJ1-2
CASSRIQGALYGYTF
TGTGCCAGTAGTAGAATACAGGGGGCCCTTTATGGCTACACCTTC
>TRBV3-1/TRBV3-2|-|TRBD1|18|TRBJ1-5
CASSQGNSRIQGAKPQHF
TGTGCCAGCAGCCAAGGAAATAGTCGGATACAGGGGGCCAAGCCCCAGCATTTT
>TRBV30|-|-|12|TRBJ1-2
CAWSQRDYGYTF
TGTGCCTGGAGTCAACGGGACTATGGCTACACCTTC
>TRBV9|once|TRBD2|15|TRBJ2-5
CASSNSGGALETQYF
TGTGCCAGCAGCAATAGCGGGGGGGCCTTGGAGACCCAGTACTTC
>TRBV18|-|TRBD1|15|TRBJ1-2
CASSPGQWQDYGYTF
TGTGCCAGCTCACCGGGACAGTGGCAGGACTATGGCTACACCTTC
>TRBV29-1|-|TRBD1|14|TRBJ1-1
CSVGETGRNTEAFF
TGCAGCGTGGGCGAGACAGGGAGGAACACTGAAGCTTTCTTT
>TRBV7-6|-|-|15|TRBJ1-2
CASSPGIWASQGYTF
TGTGCCAGCAGCCCAGGTATTTGGGCATCACAAGGCTACACCTTC